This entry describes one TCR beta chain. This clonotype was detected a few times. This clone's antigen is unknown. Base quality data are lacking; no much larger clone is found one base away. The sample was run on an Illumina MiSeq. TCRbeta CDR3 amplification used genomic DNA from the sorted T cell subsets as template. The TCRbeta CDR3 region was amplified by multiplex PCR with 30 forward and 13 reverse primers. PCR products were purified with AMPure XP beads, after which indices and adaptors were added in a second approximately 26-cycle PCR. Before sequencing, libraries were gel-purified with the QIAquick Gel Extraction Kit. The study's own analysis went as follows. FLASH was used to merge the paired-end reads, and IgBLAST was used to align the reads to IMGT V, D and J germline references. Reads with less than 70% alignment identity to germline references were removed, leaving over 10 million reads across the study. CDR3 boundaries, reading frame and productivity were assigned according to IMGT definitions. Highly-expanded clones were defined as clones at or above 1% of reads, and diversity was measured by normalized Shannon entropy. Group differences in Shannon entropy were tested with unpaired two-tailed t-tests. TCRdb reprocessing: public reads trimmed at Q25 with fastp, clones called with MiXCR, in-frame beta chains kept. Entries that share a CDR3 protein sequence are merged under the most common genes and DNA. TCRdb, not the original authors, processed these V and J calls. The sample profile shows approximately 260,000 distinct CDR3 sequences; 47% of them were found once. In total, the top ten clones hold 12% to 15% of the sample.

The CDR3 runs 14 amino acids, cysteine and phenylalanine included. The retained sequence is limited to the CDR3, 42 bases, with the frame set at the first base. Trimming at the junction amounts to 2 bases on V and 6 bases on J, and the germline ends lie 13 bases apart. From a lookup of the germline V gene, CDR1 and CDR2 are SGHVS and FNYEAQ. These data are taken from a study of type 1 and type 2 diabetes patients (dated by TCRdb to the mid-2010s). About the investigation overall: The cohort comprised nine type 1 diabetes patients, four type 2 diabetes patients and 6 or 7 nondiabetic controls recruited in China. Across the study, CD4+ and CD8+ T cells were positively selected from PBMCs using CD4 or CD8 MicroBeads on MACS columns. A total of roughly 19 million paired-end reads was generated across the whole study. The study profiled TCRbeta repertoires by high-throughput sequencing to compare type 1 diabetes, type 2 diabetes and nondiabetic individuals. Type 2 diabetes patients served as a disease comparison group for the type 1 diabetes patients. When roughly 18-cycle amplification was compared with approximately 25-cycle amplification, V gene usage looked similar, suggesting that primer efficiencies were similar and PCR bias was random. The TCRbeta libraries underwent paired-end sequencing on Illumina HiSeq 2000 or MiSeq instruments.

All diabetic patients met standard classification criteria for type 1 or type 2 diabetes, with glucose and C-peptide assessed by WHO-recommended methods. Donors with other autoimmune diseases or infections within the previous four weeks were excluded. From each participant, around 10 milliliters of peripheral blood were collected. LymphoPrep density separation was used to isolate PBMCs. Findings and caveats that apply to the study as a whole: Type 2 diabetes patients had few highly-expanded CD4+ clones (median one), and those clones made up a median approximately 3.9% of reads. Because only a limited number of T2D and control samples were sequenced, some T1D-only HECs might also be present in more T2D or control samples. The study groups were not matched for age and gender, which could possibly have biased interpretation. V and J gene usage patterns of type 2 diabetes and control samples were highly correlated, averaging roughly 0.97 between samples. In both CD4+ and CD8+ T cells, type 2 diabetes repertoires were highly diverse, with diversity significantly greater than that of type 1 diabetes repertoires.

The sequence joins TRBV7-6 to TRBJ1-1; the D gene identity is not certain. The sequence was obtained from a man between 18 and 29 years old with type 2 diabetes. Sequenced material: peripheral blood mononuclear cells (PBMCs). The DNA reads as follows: TGTGCCAGCAGCTTAAGTATAGATATCGCTGAAGCTTTCTTT. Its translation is CASSLSIDIAEAFF.